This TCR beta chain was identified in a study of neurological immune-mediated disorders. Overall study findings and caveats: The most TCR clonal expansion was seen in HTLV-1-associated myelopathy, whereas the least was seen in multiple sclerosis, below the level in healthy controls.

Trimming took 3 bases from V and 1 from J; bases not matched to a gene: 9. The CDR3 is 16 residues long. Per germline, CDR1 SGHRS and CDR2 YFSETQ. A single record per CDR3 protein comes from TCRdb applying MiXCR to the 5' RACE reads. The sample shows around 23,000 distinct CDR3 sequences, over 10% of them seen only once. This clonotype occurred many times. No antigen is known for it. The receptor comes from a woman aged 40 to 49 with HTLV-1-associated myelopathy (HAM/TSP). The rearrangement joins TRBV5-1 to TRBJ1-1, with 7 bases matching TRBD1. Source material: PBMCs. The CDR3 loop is CASSSTGEVGNTEAFF. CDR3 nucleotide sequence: TGCGCCAGCAGCTCAACAGGGGAGGTAGGGAACACTGAAGCTTTCTTT.